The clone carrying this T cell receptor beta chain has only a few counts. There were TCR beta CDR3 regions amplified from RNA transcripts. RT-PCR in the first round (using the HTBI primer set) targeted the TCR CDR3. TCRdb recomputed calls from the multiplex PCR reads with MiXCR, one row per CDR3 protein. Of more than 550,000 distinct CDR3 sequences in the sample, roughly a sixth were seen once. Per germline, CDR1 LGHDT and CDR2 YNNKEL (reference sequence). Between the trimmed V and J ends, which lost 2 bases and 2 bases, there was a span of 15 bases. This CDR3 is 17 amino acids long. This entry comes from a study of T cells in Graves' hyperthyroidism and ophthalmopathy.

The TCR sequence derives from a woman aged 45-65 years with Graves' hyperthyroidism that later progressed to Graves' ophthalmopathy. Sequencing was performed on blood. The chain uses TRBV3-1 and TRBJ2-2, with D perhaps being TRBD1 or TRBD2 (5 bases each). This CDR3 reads CASSQRNTGHNTGELFF. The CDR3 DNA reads TGTGCCAGCAGCCAAAGAAACACGGGGCATAACACCGGGGAGCTGTTTTTT.